This T cell receptor beta chain was retrieved from a study of T cell responses to AZD1222 COVID-19 vaccine. Study overall: Second-dose schedules of about 4 or about 12 weeks were combined.

The study's findings and limits: Of the AZD1222 recipients, only five to seven were seropositive at baseline. Without day 14 samples, only post-peak T cell repertoires were studied.

Generated by immunoSEQ multiplex PCR, the TCRdb table keeps only in-frame clones and is missing some. The sample holds about 180,000 clones, about nine tenths seen once. This clone was detected only a few times. Its antigen is as yet unknown. Sequenced material: peripheral blood, taken on day 0 of AZD1222 vaccination. This sequence originates from an adult in good health.

The DNA of the CDR3 is TGTGCCAGCAGCAAACATTGGGGACAGCACTACGAGCAGTACTTC. It codes for CASSKHWGQHYEQYF. The rearrangement links TRBV21-1 to TRBJ2-7; the listed D gene, TRBD1, was not tested against the DNA. TRBV21-1 is noted as a pseudogene. CDR3 length: 15 amino acids.